These T cell receptor beta chains were read from a single sample in a study of post-analysis software for immune sequencing data. TCRdb itself ran the PCR reads through MiXCR, one entry per CDR3 protein. This table has hundreds of thousands of distinct CDR3 sequences, about 27% appearing once. The sequenced sample consisted of blood. The receptors were gathered from a girl aged 5-17 years with multiple sclerosis. Both conserved end residues are part of each CDR3. For some rows the clone size is stated as once, few or many, or as a class when expanded; others skip it.

CDR3aa	abundance	v_gene
CASTRTGTPNYGYTF	NA	TRBV5-5
CASSVGGLGQPQHF	NA	TRBV9
CSALAGGRPSEQFF	few	TRBV29-1
CASSLEVGAQPQHF	few	TRBV5-1
CASAGDLYEQYF	few	TRBV12-3/TRBV12-4
CSVSRRGSYNEQFF	few	TRBV29-1
CASSQAARGGYTF	NA	TRBV3-1
CASGPGQGVGEAFF	NA	TRBV6-6
CASSLVARGRGNTIYF	NA	TRBV7-2
CATAGSSVGEQYF	few	TRBV7-6
CASLGGGESTDTQYF	NA	TRBV28
CASTDRASGVGDHYGYTF	NA	TRBV5-1
CASSLGPLTDTQYF	many	TRBV7-2
CSVTTSGSRNRQYF	once	TRBV29-1
CASKTGLAEKETQYF	few	TRBV6-2/TRBV6-3
CASSGTRAVYF	NA	TRBV9
CANPDWGYEQYF	NA	TRBV27
CASKTRHSTDTQYF	NA	TRBV28
CASIHPVVRETQYF	NA	TRBV7-2
CASSHSLAGPSGPQYF	once	TRBV4-1
CSARPNRDYNEQFF	NA	TRBV20-1
CASSRSPVPNEKLFF	NA	TRBV7-2
CASSPLQEVAIVDYGYTF	few	TRBV18
CSATRQTLTDTQYF	NA	TRBV20-1
CSVHRVNTEAFF	many	TRBV29-1